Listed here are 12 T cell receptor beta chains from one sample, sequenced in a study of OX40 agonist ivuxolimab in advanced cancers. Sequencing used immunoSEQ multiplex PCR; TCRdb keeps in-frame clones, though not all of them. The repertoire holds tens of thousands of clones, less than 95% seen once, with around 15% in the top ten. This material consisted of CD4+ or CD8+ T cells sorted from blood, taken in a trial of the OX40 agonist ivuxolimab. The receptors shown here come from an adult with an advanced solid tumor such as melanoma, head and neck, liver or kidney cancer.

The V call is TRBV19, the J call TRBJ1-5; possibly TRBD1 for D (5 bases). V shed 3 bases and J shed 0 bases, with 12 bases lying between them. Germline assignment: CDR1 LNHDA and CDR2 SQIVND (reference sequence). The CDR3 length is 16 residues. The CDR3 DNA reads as TGTGCCAGTAGTATCCTCGGACATTATAGCAATCAGCCCCAGCATTTT. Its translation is CASSILGHYSNQPQHF.

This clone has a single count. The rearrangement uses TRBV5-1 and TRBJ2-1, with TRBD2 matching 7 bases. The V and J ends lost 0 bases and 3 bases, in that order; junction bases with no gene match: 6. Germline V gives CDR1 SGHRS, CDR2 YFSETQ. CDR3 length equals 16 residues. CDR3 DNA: TGCGCCAGCAGCTTGGCCCGCGGGGGAGGCTACAATGAGCAGTTCTTC. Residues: CASSLARGGGYNEQFF.

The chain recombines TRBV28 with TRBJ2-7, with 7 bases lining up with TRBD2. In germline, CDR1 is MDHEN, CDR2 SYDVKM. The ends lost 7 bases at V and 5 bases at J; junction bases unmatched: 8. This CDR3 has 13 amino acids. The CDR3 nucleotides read TGTGCCAGCACCCGGGGAGGGGCGGACGAGCAGTACTTC. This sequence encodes CASTRGGADEQYF.

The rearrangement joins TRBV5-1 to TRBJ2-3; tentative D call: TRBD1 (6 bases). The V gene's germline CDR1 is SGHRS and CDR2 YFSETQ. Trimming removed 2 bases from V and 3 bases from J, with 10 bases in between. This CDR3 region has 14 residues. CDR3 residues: CASSFGRGTDTQYF. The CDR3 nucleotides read TGCGCCAGCAGCTTTGGCAGGGGAACAGATACGCAGTATTTT.

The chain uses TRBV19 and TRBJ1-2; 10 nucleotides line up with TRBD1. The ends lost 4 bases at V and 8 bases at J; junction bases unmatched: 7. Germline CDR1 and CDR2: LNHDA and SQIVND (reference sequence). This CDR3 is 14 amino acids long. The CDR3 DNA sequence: TGTGCCAGTAGTACAATCGGGACAGGGGACGGCTACACCTTC. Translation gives CASSTIGTGDGYTF.

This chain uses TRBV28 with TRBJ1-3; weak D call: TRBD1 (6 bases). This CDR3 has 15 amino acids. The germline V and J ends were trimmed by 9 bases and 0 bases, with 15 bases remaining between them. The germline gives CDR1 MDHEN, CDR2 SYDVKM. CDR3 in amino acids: CASSPGDNSGNTIYF. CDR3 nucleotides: TGTGCCAGTTCCCCGGGGGACAACTCTGGAAACACCATATATTTT. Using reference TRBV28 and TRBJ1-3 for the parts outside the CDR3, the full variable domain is DVKVTQSSRYLVKRTGEKVFLECVQDMDHENMFWYRQDPGLGLRLIYFSYDVKMKEKGDIPEGYSVSREKKERFSLILESASTNQTSMYLCASSPGDNSGNTIYFGEGSWLTVV.

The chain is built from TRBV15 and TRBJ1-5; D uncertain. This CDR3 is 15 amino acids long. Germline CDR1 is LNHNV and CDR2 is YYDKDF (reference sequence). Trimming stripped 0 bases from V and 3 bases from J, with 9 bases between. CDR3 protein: CATSRESRFNQPQHF. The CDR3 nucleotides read TGTGCCACCAGCAGAGAATCCCGGTTCAATCAGCCCCAGCATTTT.

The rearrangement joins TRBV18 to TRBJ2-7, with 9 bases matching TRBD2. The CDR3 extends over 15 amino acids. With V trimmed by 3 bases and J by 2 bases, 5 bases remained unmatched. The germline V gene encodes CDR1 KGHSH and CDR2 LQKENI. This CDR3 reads CASSPAGTSTYEQYF. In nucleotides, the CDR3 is TGTGCCAGCTCACCTGCCGGGACTAGCACCTACGAGCAGTACTTC.

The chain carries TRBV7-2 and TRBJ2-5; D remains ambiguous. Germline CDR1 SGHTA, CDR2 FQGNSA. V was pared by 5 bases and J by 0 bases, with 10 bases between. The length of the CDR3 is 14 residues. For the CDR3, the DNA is TGTGCCAGCAGCGCAGTCAGTTACCAAGAGACCCAGTACTTC. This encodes CASSAVSYQETQYF.

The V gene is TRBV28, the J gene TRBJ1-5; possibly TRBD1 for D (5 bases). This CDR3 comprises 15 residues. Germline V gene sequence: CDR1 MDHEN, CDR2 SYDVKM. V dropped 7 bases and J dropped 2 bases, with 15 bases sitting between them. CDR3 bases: TGTGCCAGCAACCTTGTATCCAGGGGCAATCAGCCCCAGCATTTT. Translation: CASNLVSRGNQPQHF.

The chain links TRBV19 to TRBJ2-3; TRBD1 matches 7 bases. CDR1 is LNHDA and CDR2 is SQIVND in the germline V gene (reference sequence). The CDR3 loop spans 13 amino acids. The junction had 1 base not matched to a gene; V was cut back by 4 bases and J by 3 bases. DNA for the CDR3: TGTGCCAGTAGTAACAGGGGAACAGATACGCAGTATTTT. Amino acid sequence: CASSNRGTDTQYF. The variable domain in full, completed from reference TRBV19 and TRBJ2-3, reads DGGITQSPKYLFRKEGQNVTLSCEQNLNHDAMYWYRQDPGQGLRLIYYSQIVNDFQKGDIAEGYSVSREKKESFPLTVTSAQKNPTAFYLCASSNRGTDTQYFGPGTRLTVL.

CDR3 nucleotides: TGTGCCAGCAACCGGTATCGTTCCAGCTCCTACGAGCAGTACTTC. Translation: CASNRYRSSSYEQYF. The chain uses TRBV6-1 and TRBJ2-7; D is undetermined. Germline V gene sequence: CDR1 MNHNS, CDR2 SASEGT. Trimming pared 7 bases from V and 0 bases from J, leaving 16 bases between. The CDR3 length is 15 residues.